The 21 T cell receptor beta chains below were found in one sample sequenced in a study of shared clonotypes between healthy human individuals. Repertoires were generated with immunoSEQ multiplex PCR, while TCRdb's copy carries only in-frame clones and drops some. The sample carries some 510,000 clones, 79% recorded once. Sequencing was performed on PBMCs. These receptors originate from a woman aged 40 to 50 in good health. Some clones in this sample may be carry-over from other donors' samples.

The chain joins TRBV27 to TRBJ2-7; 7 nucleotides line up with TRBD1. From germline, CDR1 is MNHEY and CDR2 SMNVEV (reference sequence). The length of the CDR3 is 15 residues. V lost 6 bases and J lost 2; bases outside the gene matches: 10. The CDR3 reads CASSQMGQQPYEQYF. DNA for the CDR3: TGTGCCAGCAGCCAAATGGGACAGCAACCCTACGAGCAGTACTTC.

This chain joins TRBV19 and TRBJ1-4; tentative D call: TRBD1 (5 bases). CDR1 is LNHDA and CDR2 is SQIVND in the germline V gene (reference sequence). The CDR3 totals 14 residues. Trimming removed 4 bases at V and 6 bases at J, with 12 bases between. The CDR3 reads CASSNGGEDEKLFF. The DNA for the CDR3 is TGTGCCAGTAGTAATGGAGGGGAGGATGAAAAACTGTTTTTT.

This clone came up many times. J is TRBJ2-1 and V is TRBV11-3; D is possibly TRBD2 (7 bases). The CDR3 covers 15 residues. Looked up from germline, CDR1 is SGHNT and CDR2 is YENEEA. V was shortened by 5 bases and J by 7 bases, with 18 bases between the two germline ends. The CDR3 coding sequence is TGTGCCAGCAGCCCACGGAGGGGGGGAATGAATGAGCAGTTCTTC. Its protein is CASSPRRGGMNEQFF.

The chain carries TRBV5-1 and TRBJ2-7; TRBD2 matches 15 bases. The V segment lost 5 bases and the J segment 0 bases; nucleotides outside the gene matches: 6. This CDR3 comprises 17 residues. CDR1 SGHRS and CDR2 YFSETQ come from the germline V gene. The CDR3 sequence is CASSRGLAGGSSYEQYF. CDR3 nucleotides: TGCGCCAGCAGTCGGGGACTAGCGGGAGGAAGCTCCTACGAGCAGTACTTC.

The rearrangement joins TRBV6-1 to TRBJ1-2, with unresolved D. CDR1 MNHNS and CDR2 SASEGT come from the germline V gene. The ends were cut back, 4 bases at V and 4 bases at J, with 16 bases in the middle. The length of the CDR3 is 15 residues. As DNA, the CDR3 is TGTGCCAGCAGTGCCTCAGTGGATGGAGGCTATGGCTACACCTTC. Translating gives CASSASVDGGYGYTF.

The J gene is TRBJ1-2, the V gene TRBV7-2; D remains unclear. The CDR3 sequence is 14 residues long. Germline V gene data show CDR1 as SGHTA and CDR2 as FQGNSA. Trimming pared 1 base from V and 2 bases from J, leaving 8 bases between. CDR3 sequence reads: CASSLGPTNYGYTF. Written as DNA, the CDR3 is TGTGCCAGCAGCTTAGGGCCTACCAACTATGGCTACACCTTC.

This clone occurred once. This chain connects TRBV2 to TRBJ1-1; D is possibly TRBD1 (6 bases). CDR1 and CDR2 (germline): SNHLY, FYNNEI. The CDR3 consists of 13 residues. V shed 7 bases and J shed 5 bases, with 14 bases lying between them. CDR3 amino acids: CASIKGTKTEAFF. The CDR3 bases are TGTGCCAGCATTAAAGGGACAAAGACTGAAGCTTTCTTT.

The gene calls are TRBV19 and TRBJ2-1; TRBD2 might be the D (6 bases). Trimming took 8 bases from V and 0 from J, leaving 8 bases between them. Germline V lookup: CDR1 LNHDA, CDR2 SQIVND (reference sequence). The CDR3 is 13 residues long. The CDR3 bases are TGTGCCAGTGCCGGGAGCTCCTACAATGAGCAGTTCTTC. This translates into CASAGSSYNEQFF.

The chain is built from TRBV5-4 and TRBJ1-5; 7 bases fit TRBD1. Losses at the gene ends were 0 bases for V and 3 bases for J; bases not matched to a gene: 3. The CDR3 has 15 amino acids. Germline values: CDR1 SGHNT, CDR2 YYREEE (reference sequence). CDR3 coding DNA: TGTGCCAGCAGCTTGGACGGACAGGCCAATCAGCCCCAGCATTTT. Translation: CASSLDGQANQPQHF.

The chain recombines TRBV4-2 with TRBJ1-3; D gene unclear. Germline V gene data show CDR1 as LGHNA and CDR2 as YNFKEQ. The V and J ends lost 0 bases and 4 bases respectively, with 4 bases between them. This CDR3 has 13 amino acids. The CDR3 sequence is CASSQDPGNTIYF. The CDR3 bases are TGTGCCAGCAGCCAAGACCCGGGAAACACCATATATTTT.

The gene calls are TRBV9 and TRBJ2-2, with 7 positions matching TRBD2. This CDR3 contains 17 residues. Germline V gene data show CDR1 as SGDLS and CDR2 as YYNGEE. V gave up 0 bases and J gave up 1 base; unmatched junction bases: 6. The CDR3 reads CASSVVAGALNTGELFF. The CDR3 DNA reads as TGTGCCAGCAGCGTAGTAGCGGGTGCATTGAACACCGGGGAGCTGTTTTTT. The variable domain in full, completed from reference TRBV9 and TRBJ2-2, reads DSGVTQTPKHLITATGQRVTLRCSPRSGDLSVYWYQQSLDQGLQFLIQYYNGEERAKGNILERFSAQQFPDLHSELNLSSLELGDSALYFCASSVVAGALNTGELFFGEGSRLTVL.

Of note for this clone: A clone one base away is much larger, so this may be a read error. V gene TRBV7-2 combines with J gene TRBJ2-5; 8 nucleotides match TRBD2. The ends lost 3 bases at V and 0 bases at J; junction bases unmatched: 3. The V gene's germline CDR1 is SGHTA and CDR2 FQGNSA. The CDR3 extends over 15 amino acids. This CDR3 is CASSLASGYQETQYF. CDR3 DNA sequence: TGTGCCAGCAGCTTGGCTAGCGGGTACCAAGAGACCCAGTACTTC.

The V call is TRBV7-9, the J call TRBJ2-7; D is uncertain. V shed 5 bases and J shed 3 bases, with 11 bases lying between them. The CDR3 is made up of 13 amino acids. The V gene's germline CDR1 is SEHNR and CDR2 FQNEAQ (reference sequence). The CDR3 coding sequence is TGTGCCAGCAGCGGCGGACCCATCTACGAGCAGTACTTC. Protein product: CASSGGPIYEQYF.

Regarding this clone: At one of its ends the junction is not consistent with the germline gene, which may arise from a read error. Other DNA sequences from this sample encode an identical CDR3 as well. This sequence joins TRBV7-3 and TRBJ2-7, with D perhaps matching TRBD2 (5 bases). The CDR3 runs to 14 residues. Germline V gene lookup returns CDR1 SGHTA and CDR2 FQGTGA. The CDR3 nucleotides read TGCGCCAGCAGCTTAGTGGCGGGCACCTACGAGCAGTACTTC. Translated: CASSLVAGTYEQYF.

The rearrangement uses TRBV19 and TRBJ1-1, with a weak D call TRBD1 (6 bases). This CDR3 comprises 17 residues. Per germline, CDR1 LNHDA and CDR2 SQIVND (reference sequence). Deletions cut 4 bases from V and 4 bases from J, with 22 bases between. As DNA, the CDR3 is TGTGCCAGTAGTAGACTGTCCGGGGGCGCGAGGGGCACTGAAGCTTTCTTT. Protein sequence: CASSRLSGGARGTEAFF.

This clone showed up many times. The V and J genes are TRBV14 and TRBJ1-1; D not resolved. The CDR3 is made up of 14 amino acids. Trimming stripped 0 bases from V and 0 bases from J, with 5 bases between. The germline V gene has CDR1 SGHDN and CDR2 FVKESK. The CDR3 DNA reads TGTGCCAGCAGCCAAGAGCAAATGAACACTGAAGCTTTCTTT. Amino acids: CASSQEQMNTEAFF.

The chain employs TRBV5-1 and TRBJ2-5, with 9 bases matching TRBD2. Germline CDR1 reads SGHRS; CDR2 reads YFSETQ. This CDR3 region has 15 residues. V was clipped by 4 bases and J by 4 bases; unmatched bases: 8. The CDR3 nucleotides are TGCGCCAGCAGCCCCTTAGCGGGAGCTATAGAGACCCAGTACTTC. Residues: CASSPLAGAIETQYF.

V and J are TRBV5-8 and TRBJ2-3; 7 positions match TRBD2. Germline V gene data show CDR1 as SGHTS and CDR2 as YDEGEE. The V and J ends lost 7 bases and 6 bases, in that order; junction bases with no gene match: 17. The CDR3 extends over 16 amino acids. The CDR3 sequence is CASCPLGEAGRDTQYF. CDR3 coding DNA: TGTGCCAGCTGCCCTCTTGGGGAGGCCGGGAGGGATACGCAGTATTTT.

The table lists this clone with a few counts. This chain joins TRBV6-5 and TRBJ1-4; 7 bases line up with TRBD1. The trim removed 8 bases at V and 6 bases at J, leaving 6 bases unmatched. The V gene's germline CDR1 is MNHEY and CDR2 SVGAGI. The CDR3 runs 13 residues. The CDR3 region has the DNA TGTGCCAGCGCGACAGGGAGGGATGAAAAACTGTTTTTT. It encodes CASATGRDEKLFF.

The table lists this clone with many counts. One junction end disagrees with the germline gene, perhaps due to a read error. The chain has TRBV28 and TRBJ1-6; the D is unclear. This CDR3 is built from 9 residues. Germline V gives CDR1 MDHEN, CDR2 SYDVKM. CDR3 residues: CASGSRFNF. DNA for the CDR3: TGTGCCAGCGGTTCCCGTTTTAACTTT.

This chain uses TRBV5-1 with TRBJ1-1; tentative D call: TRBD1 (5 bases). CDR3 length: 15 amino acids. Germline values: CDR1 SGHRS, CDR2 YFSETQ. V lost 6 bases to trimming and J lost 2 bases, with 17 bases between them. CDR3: CASNDNGAVNTEAFF. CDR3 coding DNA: TGCGCCAGCAACGACAACGGGGCCGTAAACACTGAAGCTTTCTTT. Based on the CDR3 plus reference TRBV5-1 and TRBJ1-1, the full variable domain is KAGVTQTPRYLIKTRGQQVTLSCSPISGHRSVSWYQQTPGQGLQFLFEYFSETQRNKGNFPGRFSGRQFSNSRSEMNVSTLELGDSALYLCASNDNGAVNTEAFFGQGTRLTVV.